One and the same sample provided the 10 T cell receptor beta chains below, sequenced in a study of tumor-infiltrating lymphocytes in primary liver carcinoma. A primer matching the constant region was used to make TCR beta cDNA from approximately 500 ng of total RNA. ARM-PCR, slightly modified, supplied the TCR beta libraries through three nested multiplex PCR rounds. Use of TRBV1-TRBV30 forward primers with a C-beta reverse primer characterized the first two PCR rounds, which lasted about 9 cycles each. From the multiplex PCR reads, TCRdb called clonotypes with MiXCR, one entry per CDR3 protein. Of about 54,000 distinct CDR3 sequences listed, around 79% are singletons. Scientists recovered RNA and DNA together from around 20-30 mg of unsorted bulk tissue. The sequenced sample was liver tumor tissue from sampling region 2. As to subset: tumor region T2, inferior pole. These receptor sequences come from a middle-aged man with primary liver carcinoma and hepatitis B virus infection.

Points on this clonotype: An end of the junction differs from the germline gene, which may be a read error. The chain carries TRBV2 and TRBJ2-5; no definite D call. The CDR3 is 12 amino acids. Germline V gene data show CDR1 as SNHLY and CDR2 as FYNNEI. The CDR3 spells CVSRMSLETQYF. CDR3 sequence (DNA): TGTGTCAGCAGAATGAGTCTAGAGACCCAGTACTTC.

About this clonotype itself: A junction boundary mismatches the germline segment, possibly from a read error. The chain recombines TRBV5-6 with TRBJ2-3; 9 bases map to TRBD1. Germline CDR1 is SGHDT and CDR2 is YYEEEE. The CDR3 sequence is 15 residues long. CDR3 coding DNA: TGTGCCTGCAGCCTCGACAGGGGGGGGTCTAGTACGCAGTATTTT. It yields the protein CACSLDRGGSSTQYF.

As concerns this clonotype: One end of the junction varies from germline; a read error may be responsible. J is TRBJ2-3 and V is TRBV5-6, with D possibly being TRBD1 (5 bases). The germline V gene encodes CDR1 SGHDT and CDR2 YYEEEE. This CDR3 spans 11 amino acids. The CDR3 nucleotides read TGTACCAGCAGCCTGTTACAGGACGAGGATTTT. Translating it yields CTSSLLQDEDF.

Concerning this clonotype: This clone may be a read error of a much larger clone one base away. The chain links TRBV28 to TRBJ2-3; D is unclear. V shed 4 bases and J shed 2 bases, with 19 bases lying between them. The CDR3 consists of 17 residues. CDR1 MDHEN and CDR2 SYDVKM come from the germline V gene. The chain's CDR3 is CASSSPRQATNTDTQYF. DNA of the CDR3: TGTGCCAGCAGTTCCCCCCGGCAGGCCACTAACACAGATACGCAGTATTTT.

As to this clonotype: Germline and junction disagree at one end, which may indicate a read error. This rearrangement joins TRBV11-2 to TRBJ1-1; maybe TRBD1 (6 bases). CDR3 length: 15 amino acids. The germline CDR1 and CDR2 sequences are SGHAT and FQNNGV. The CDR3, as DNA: TGTGCCGGCAGCCTCCCACAGCATGGGGGCACTGAAGTTTTCTTT. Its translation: CAGSLPQHGGTEVFF. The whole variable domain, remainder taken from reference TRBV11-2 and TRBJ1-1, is EAGVAQSPRYKIIEKRQSVAFWCNPISGHATLYWYQQILGQGPKLLIQFQNNGVVDDSQLPKDRFSAERLKGVDSTLKIQPAKLEDSAVYLCAGSLPQHGGTEVFFGQGTRLTVV.

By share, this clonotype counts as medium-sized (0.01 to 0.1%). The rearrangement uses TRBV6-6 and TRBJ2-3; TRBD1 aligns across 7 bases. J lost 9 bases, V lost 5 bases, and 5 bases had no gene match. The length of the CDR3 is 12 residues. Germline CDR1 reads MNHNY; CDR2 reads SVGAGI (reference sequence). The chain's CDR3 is CASSTDRPTQYF. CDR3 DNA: TGTGCCAGCAGTACGGACAGGCCGACGCAGTATTTT.

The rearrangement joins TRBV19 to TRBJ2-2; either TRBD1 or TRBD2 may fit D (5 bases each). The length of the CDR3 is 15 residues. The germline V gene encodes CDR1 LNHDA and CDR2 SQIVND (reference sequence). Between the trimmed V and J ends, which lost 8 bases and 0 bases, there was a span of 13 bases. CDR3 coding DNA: TGTGCCAGTTTTCCCGGGGCCACGAACACCGGGGAGCTGTTTTTT. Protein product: CASFPGATNTGELFF.

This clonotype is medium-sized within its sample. The CDR3: CASSPSTGGNTIYF. The DNA for the CDR3 is TGTGCCAGCAGCCCCTCGACAGGAGGAAACACCATATATTTT. The chain combines TRBV11-2 with TRBJ1-3; tentative D call: TRBD1 (6 bases). There are 14 residues in the CDR3. The germline gives CDR1 SGHAT, CDR2 FQNNGV. V gave up 5 bases and J gave up 4 bases, with 12 bases separating them.

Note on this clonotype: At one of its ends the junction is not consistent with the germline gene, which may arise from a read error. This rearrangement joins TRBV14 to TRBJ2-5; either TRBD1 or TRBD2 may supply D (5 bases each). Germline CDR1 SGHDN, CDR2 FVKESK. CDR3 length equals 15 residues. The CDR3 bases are TGTACCAGCAGCCTAGATCCGGGACCCCAAGAGACCCAGTACTTC. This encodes CTSSLDPGPQETQYF.

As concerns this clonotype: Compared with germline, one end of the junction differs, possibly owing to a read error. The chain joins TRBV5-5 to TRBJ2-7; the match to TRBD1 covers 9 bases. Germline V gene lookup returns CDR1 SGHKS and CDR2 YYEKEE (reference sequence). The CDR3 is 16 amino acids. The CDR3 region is CAGSLVTGGFNYEQYF. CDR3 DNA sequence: TGTGCCGGCAGCTTGGTCACAGGGGGCTTCAACTACGAGCAGTATTTC.